This T cell receptor (beta chain) was captured in a study of blood T cell repertoires in COVID-19. Study details: Sites across the United States, Italy and Spain contributed samples from acute and convalescent COVID-19. T cells, B-cell-depleted T cells, or PBMCs provided the cDNA or gDNA that served as material.

This CDR3 is 14 amino acids long. The V gene end was trimmed by 4 bases and the J gene end by 8 bases; junction bases not matched to a gene: 9. Germline assignment: CDR1 SGHRS and CDR2 YFSETQ. Per the study methods: Amplified reference gene primers provided the basis for estimating nucleated cell counts. TCRdb keeps only in-frame clones here, not all; method: immunoSEQ multiplex PCR. V and J calls and clone size are given by that table; D and trimming were obtained from the DNA. This sample has some 83,000 clones, with 89% found just once. The specimen was peripheral blood. The genes are TRBV5-1 and TRBJ2-5, with 9 bases aligning to TRBD2. The receptor was derived from a man aged 50 to 59 with acute or convalescent COVID-19. The CDR3 DNA sequence: TGCGCCAGCAGCCCTAGCGGGGCCCCCGTCACCCAGTACTTC. Amino acid sequence: CASSPSGAPVTQYF.